A selection of T cell receptor beta chains follows, all from one sample in a study of CD8 T cells in ankylosing spondylitis. From the 5' RACE reads, TCRdb called clonotypes with MiXCR, one entry per CDR3 protein. In the table there are more than 300,000 distinct CDR3 sequences, roughly 10% of which are singletons. Sequences were obtained from blood, either unsorted or a sorted T cell fraction (not recorded which). These receptors were collected from a female donor with ankylosing spondylitis or in good health (not recorded which). Each CDR3 is given with its conserved first and last residue. The D gene is left open where the match is weak. Not every row has a clone size; where given, it reads once, few, many or a size class.

-,TRBJ2-2,TRBD2,TRBV5-1,TGCGCCAGCAGCCCCGGACTAGCGGGAGGAATCGGGGAGCTGTTTTTT,CASSPGLAGGIGELFF
-,TRBJ2-5,-,TRBV12-3/TRBV12-4,TGTGCCAGCAGTTTTTCAGGAGCCGGAAGAGAGACCCAGTACTTC,CASSFSGAGRETQYF
many,TRBJ2-5,-,TRBV12-3/TRBV12-4,TGTGCCAGCAGCTCATATCATTCGGGGGAGACCCAGTACTTC,CASSSYHSGETQYF
many,TRBJ2-7,TRBD2,TRBV4-2,TGTGCCAGCAGCCAAGAAAGGAGACTAGCGGGACCCTACGAGCAGTACTTC,CASSQERRLAGPYEQYF
few,TRBJ2-7,-,TRBV5-1,TGCGCCAGCAGCTTGGGGGCCGCGAATGTGCTGCAGCGCGAGCAGTACTTC,CASSLGAANVLQREQYF
few,TRBJ2-1,-,TRBV7-8,TGTGCCAGCAGCCCCCGGGGGATCCAGCCCAGTGAGCAGTTCTTC,CASSPRGIQPSEQFF
many,TRBJ2-1,-,TRBV5-1,TGTGCCAGCAGTTTAGGCGGGACATCTTACAATGAGCAGTTCTTC,CASSLGGTSYNEQFF
-,TRBJ1-5,-,TRBV29-1,TGCAGCGTTGCAGGGCAGGGGAGCAATCAGCCCCAGCATTTT,CSVAGQGSNQPQHF
many,TRBJ1-2,TRBD1,TRBV7-9,TGTGCCAGCAGCTTTTCGACAGGGAACTATGGCTACACCTTC,CASSFSTGNYGYTF
many,TRBJ2-2,TRBD2,TRBV27,TGTGCCAGCAGTTCGGGGACTAGCGGGAGGTCCGGGGAGCTGTTTTTT,CASSSGTSGRSGELFF
few,TRBJ1-6,-,TRBV5-1,TGCGCCAGCAGAGTTTGGGCGGACTATAATTCACCCCTCCACTTT,CASRVWADYNSPLHF
many,TRBJ2-3,TRBD2,TRBV20-1,TGCAGTGCTAGAGACCTCGGACTAGCGGGAGGACCTAGCACAGATACGCAGTATTTT,CSARDLGLAGGPSTDTQYF
many,TRBJ2-1,TRBD2,TRBV4-3,TGCGCCAGCAGCCGAGAGAGCGGGAGGGAACACAATGAGCAGTTCTTC,CASSRESGREHNEQFF
many,TRBJ1-5,TRBD1,TRBV12-3/TRBV12-4,TGTGCCAGCAGACAGGGGATGAGTAGCAATCAGCCCCAGCATTTT,CASRQGMSSNQPQHF
-,TRBJ1-1,-,TRBV6-1,TGTGCCAGCAGGAAAGACAGACTTACTGAAGCTTTCTTT,CASRKDRLTEAFF
many,TRBJ1-6,TRBD1,TRBV20-1,TGCAGTGCTCTTAGGACAGGGGGGAATTCTGATTCACCCCTCCACTTT,CSALRTGGNSDSPLHF
many,TRBJ2-1,-,TRBV20-1,TGCAGTGCTAGAGAGGGGGAGATCTCCTACAATGAGCAGTTCTTC,CSAREGEISYNEQFF
few,TRBJ1-2,-,TRBV15,TGTGCCACCAGCAGAGATCCCGGGGTTCGAAGGGCAAACTATGGCTACACCTTC,CATSRDPGVRRANYGYTF
few,TRBJ2-1,TRBD2,TRBV5-5,TGTGCCAGCAGTCCCCTAGCGGGGGGGCCTCATGAGCAGTTCTTC,CASSPLAGGPHEQFF
many,TRBJ1-5,TRBD1,TRBV28,TGTGCCAGCAGTTCCGGGACAGGGTTGAAGGGCAATCAGCCCCAGCATTTT,CASSSGTGLKGNQPQHF
many,TRBJ1-6,-,TRBV10-3,TGTGCCATCAGTGGGGGGTTCAATTCACCCCTCCACTTT,CAISGGFNSPLHF
few,TRBJ2-6,-,TRBV15,TGTGCCACCAGCCCCGGGCCTCCTGGGGCCAACGTCCTGACTTTC,CATSPGPPGANVLTF
many,TRBJ1-1,-,TRBV12-3/TRBV12-4,TGTGCCAGCAGGGAGGACGCCTACACTGAAGCTTTCTTT,CASREDAYTEAFF